Included here is one TCR beta chain sequence, with context. Its target is unknown. Trimming took off 8 bases at V and 0 bases at J, with 11 bases between the two ends. This CDR3 contains 14 residues. Regions amplified from RNA transcripts were the TCR beta CDR3 regions. The TCR CDR3 was amplified in a first-round RT-PCR using the HTBI primer set. TCRdb re-called the multiplex PCR reads through MiXCR, storing one row per CDR3 protein. This sample has some 490,000 distinct CDR3 sequences, with 20% to 25% found just once. Ophthalmopathy patients all had a Clinical Activity Score of at least 3, a NOSPECS grade of at least 4 and disease under 3 months old. The study left out patients who had uncontrolled infection, other autoimmune disease, pregnancy or lactation. This sample was included in a study of T cells in Graves' hyperthyroidism and ophthalmopathy. Overall study results and limits: Expanded thyroid clonotypes (above 0.001) were mostly also found in blood.

Specimen: blood. This sequence joins TRBV12-3 or TRBV12-4 and TRBJ2-1; a weak D match, TRBD1 (5 bases). This clonotype was obtained from a woman in her 70s with Graves' ophthalmopathy. The CDR3: CASGHLSSYNEQFF. The CDR3 DNA reads TGTGCCAGCGGACACCTTAGCTCCTACAATGAGCAGTTCTTC.